A single sample gave rise to the 14 T cell receptor beta chains below, sequenced in a study of T cell responses to AZD1222 COVID-19 vaccine (dated by TCRdb to the early 2020s). In light of the paper, this sample's time point label describes: baseline before first vaccination. Library preparation was by the immunoSEQ multiplex PCR assay. Entries here come from immuneACCESS through TCRdb and include only in-frame sequences with V and J called. Some clones fail to appear in such tables; in the studies checked, an unresolved V gene covers under half of the shortfall, and the cause of the remainder is unknown. The sample table holds around 130,000 clones, of which over 90% were seen once. The ten largest make up 0.9% to 0.95% of the sample. Sample: peripheral blood, taken on day 0 of AZD1222 vaccination. These receptor sequences come from an adult in good health.

This clone was found once. The rearrangement joins TRBV9 to TRBJ2-2; D possibly corresponds to TRBD2 (6 bases). Germline lookup yields CDR1 SGDLS and CDR2 YYNGEE. V lost 3 bases, J lost 3 bases, and 6 bases lay in between. The length of the CDR3 is 13 residues. The DNA for the CDR3 is TGTGCCAGCAGCGCGGGAGACACCGGGGAGCTGTTTTTT. Translating gives CASSAGDTGELFF.

The chain recombines TRBV5-1 with TRBJ1-1; D gene uncertain. CDR1 and CDR2 (germline): SGHRS, YFSETQ. The CDR3 has 13 residues. V lost 3 bases, J lost 5 bases, and 11 bases lay in between. The CDR3 here is CASSSGVGTEAFF. The DNA of the CDR3 is TGCGCCAGCAGCTCCGGAGTTGGGACTGAAGCTTTCTTT.

J is TRBJ1-2 and V is TRBV5-1; possibly TRBD1 for D (5 bases). Germline CDR1 SGHRS, CDR2 YFSETQ. The ends were cut back, 4 bases at V and 4 bases at J, with 14 bases in the middle. The CDR3 loop spans 14 amino acids. In nucleotides, the CDR3 is TGCGCCAGCAGCACCGAACCGACAGTCTATGGCTACACCTTC. It is translated as CASSTEPTVYGYTF.

V and J are TRBV7-2 and TRBJ1-1, with D perhaps matching TRBD1 (6 bases). The CDR3 is made up of 18 amino acids. V lost 4 bases, J lost 3 bases, and 24 bases lay in between. Germline V gives CDR1 SGHTA, CDR2 FQGNSA. CDR3 sequence reads: CASSSETGWGDLDTEAFF. CDR3 coding DNA: TGTGCCAGCAGCTCCGAGACAGGATGGGGAGACTTAGACACTGAAGCTTTCTTT.

This clone was observed once. This chain joins TRBV6-1 and TRBJ1-2; the D is unclear. From germline, CDR1 is MNHNS and CDR2 SASEGT. V was pared by 2 bases and J by 2 bases, with 9 bases between. The CDR3 totals 14 residues. The CDR3 sequence: CASSEYRMNYGYTF. The CDR3 DNA follows: TGTGCCAGCAGTGAATACAGAATGAACTATGGCTACACCTTC.

The J gene is TRBJ1-3, the V gene TRBV6-1, with D perhaps TRBD1 (6 bases). The CDR3 is 13 residues long. CDR1 is MNHNS, CDR2 SASEGT, per germline. V lost 2 bases and J 5 bases, leaving 7 bases between the germline ends. The CDR3, as DNA: TGTGCCAGCAGTGAACAGGGGCGAAACACCATATATTTT. This codes for CASSEQGRNTIYF.

V usage is TRBV7-2 and J usage is TRBJ2-3, with D perhaps TRBD1 (6 bases). V lost 3 bases and J 1 base, leaving 14 bases between the germline ends. Germline values: CDR1 SGHTA, CDR2 FQGNSA. The CDR3 has 16 residues. The chain's CDR3 is CASSFTRGAGTDTQYF. Written as DNA, the CDR3 is TGTGCCAGCAGCTTCACCAGGGGCGCGGGCACAGATACGCAGTATTTT. The full variable domain, rest sourced from reference TRBV7-2 and TRBJ2-3, is GAGVSQSPSNKVTEKGKDVELRCDPISGHTALYWYRQSLGQGLEFLIYFQGNSAPDKSGLPSDRFSAERTGGSVSTLTIQRTQQEDSAVYLCASSFTRGAGTDTQYFGPGTRLTVL.

The chain employs TRBV12-3 or TRBV12-4 and TRBJ1-1; D uncertain. V was trimmed by 7 bases and J by 8 bases, leaving 11 bases between them. The CDR3 loop spans 11 amino acids. The CDR3 DNA reads as TGTGCCAGCACCCAATTGTCCGAAGCTTTCTTT. Encoded protein: CASTQLSEAFF.

The chain couples TRBV11-2 to TRBJ2-2; D gene uncertain. CDR3 size: 15 residues. Trimming pared 0 bases from V and 1 base from J, leaving 6 bases between. Germline V gene lookup returns CDR1 SGHAT and CDR2 FQNNGV. The CDR3 DNA reads TGTGCCAGCAGCTTAGAACTGGGGAACACCGGGGAGCTGTTTTTT. It translates to CASSLELGNTGELFF.

The genes are TRBV27 and TRBJ2-2, with D unclear. The V and J ends lost 6 bases and 7 bases respectively, with 9 bases between them. This CDR3 has 12 residues. Germline values: CDR1 MNHEY, CDR2 SMNVEV (reference sequence). DNA for the CDR3: TGTGCCAGCAGCCCGGGCGGCGGGGAGCTGTTTTTT. Amino acids: CASSPGGGELFF.

The CDR3 reads CASSADRGTDTQYF. Written as DNA, the CDR3 is TGCGCCAGCAGCGCTGACAGGGGCACAGATACGCAGTATTTT. The chain couples TRBV5-1 to TRBJ2-3; 7 positions agree with TRBD1. CDR3 size: 14 residues. The V and J ends lost 4 bases and 1 base, in that order; junction bases with no gene match: 3. Germline values: CDR1 SGHRS, CDR2 YFSETQ.

The chain uses TRBV7-2 and TRBJ1-2; 8 bases are a match to TRBD1. The V gene end was trimmed by 3 bases and the J gene end by 4 bases; junction bases not matched to a gene: 13. Germline lookup yields CDR1 SGHTA and CDR2 FQGNSA. The CDR3 loop spans 17 amino acids. The CDR3 protein is CASSFGPGWTGTYGYTF. CDR3 bases: TGTGCCAGCAGCTTTGGTCCCGGCTGGACAGGGACCTATGGCTACACCTTC.

The rearrangement uses TRBV6-5 and TRBJ2-5; D not certain. Germline assignment: CDR1 MNHEY and CDR2 SVGAGI. V was clipped by 2 bases and J by 4 bases, with 11 bases between them. The CDR3 consists of 14 residues. The CDR3 sequence: CASSYGVVRETQYF. The CDR3 DNA is TGTGCCAGCAGTTACGGCGTCGTTCGAGAGACCCAGTACTTC.

The rearrangement joins TRBV19 to TRBJ1-2; no clear D gene. Looked up from germline, CDR1 is LNHDA and CDR2 is SQIVND (reference sequence). The length of the CDR3 is 15 residues. The V gene lost 5 bases and the J gene lost 1 base, with 14 bases spanning the gap. CDR3 nucleotide sequence: TGTGCCAGTAGTGCTTGGACGGCGATTAACTATGGCTACACCTTC. Protein: CASSAWTAINYGYTF.